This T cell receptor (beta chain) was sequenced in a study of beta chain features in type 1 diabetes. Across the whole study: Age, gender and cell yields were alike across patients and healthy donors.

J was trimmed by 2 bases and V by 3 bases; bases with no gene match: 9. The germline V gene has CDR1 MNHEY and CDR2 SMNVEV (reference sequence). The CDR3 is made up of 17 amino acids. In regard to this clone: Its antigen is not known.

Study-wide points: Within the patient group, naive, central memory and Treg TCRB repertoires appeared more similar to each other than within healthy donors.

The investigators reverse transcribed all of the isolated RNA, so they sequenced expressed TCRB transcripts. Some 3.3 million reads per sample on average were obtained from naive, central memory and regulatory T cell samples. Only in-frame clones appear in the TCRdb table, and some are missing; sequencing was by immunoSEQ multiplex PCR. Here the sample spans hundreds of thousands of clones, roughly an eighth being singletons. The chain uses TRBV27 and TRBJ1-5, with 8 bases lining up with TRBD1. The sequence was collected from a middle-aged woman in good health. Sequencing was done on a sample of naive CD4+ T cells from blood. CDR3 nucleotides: TGTGCCAGCAGTTTTAGTCCAGGGGGCGCCGGCAATCAGCCCCAGCATTTT. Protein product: CASSFSPGGAGNQPQHF.